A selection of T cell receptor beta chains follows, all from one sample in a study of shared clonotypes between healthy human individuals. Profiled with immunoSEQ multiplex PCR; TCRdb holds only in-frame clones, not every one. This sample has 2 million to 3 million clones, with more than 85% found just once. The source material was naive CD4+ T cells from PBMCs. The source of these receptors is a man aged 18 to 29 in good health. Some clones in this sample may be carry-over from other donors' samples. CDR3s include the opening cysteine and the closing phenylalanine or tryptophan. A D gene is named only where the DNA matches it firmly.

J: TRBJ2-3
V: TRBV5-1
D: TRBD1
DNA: TGCGCCAGCAGCTTGGGACGGGACAGGGCGGTAGATACGCAGTATTTT
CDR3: CASSLGRDRAVDTQYF

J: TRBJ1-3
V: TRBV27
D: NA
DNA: TGTGCCAGCAGTTTAAAGACAGGATCCGGAAACACCATATATTTT
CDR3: CASSLKTGSGNTIYF

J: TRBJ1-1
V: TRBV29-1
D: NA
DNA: TGCAGCGTTGCCCTTCTCATCCGGAACACTGAAGCTTTCTTT
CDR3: CSVALLIRNTEAFF

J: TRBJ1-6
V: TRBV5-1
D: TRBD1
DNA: TGCGCCAGCAGCCACAGGGGGCTTGATTCACCCCTCCACTTT
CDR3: CASSHRGLDSPLHF

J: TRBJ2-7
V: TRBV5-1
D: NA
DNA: TGCGCCAGCAGCTTTGACAGGTACGAGCAGTACTTC
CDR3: CASSFDRYEQYF

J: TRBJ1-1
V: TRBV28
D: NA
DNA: TGTGCCAGCAGTTTAAAGGGGGACACTGAAGCTTTCTTT
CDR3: CASSLKGDTEAFF

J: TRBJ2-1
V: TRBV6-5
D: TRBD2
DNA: TGTGCCAGCAGGGTTAGCGGGAGGGTCGATGAGCAGTTCTTC
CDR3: CASRVSGRVDEQFF

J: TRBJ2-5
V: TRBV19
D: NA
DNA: TGTGCCAGTAGTATCGGGCGGATCCAAGAGACCCAGTACTTC
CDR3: CASSIGRIQETQYF

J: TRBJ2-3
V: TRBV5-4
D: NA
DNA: TGTGCCAGCAGCTTGGAAGGCAGAAACACAGATACGCAGTATTTT
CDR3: CASSLEGRNTDTQYF

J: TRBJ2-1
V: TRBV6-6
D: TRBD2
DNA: TGTGCCAGCAGTTACGGGGGGGTCTCCTACAATGAGCAGTTCTTC
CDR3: CASSYGGVSYNEQFF

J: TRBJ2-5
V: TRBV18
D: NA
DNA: TGTGCCAGCTCACCTATCCAAGAGACCCAGTACTTC
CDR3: CASSPIQETQYF

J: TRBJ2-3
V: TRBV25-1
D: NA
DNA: TGTGCCAGTAGTGAGCACAGCCCCACAGATACGCAGTATTTT
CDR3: CASSEHSPTDTQYF

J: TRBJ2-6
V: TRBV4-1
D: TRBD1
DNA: TGCGCCAGCAGCCCCTTGGGACAGGGGGGATCTTCTGGGGCCAACGTCCTGACTTTC
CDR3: CASSPLGQGGSSGANVLTF

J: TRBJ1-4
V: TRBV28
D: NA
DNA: TGTGCCAGCACCCTCGGAGGATATCGCCGAGGGGAACTGTTTTTT
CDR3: CASTLGGYRRGELFF

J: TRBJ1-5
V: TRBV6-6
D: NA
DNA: TGTGCCAGCAGTCAGGAAGGCAATCAGCCCCAGCATTTT
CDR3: CASSQEGNQPQHF

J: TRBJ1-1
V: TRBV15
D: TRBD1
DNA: TGTGCCACCAGCAAAGATGACAGGGCAAACGCTGAAGCTTTCTTT
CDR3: CATSKDDRANAEAFF